This T cell receptor beta chain emerged from a study of cytomegalovirus exposure and HLA in healthy donors. This clone has a single count. 60 Vbeta and 13 Jbeta primers were used in PCR. Libraries were prepared by immunoSEQ multiplex PCR; TCRdb keeps only in-frame clonotypes and omits some of them. The sample lists about 230,000 clones, roughly 84% occurring once. The source material was PBMCs. The receptor was isolated from a human donor in good health.

This CDR3 reads CASSRATGGYYGYTF. CDR3 coding DNA: TGTGCCAGTAGTAGAGCGACAGGGGGCTACTATGGCTACACCTTC. The V call is TRBV19, the J call TRBJ1-2; TRBD1 matches at 10 bases. Trimming cost V 4 bases and J 3 bases; bases outside gene matches: 5. Germline V gene data show CDR1 as LNHDA and CDR2 as SQIVND (reference sequence). The CDR3 is 15 amino acids.